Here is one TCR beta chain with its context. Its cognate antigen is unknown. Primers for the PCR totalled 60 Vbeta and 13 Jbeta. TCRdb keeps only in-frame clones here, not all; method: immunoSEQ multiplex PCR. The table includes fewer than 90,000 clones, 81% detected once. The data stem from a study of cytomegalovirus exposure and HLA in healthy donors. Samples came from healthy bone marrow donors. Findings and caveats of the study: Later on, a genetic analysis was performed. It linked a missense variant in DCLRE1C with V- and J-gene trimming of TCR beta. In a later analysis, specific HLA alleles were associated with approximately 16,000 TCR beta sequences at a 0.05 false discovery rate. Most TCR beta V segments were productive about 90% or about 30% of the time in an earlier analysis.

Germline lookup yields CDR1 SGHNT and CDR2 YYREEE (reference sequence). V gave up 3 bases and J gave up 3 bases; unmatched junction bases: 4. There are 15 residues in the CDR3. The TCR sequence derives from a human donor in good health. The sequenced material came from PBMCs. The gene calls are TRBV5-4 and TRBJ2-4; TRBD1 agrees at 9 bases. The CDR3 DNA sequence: TGTGCCAGCAGCTATCCGGGACAGGGCAAAAACATTCAGTACTTC. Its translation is CASSYPGQGKNIQYF.